A single T cell receptor beta chain is shown here with its context. Its matching antigen is unknown. This record belongs to a study of CD8 T cells in ankylosing spondylitis. Quantitative 5'-RACE with molecular barcodes was used to make the TCR beta libraries. TCRdb re-called the 5' RACE reads through MiXCR, storing one row per CDR3 protein. The sample lists 350,000 to 400,000 distinct CDR3 sequences; roughly 20% were seen once. The germline gives CDR1 SGHRS, CDR2 YFSETQ. The CDR3 contains 15 residues. V lost 2 bases, J lost 1 base, and 6 bases stayed unmatched. The study's findings and limits: Some motif variants were previously reported in reactive arthritis synovial fluid and blood. Apparently characteristic of ankylosing spondylitis blood was a TCR beta motif (roughly eight highly homologous variants).

The receptor's source is a male donor with ankylosing spondylitis or in good health (not recorded which). The sample was blood, either unsorted or a sorted T cell fraction (not recorded which). The chain employs TRBV5-1 and TRBJ2-7; 7 bases align to TRBD1. DNA for the CDR3: TGCGCCAGCAGCTTAACCGGGACAGAGTCCTACGAGCAGTACTTC. Protein product: CASSLTGTESYEQYF.